This TCR beta chain is from a study of cytomegalovirus exposure and HLA in healthy donors. The ends were cut back, 5 bases at V and 3 bases at J, with 10 bases in the middle. Germline CDR1 reads MNHEY; CDR2 reads SVGAGI. The CDR3 has 13 residues. Findings and limits, study-wide: The availability of immune exposure information extended only to CMV serostatus.

This PCR relied on a set of 60 Vbeta primers and 13 Jbeta primers. Authors' processing steps: There were about 86 million unique TCR beta chains by a later count, and approximately 11 million of them were shared. Generated by immunoSEQ multiplex PCR, the TCRdb table keeps only in-frame clones and is missing some. V, J and clone size reflect that table, while D and trimming were determined from the DNA. This table holds roughly 120,000 clones. In the case of this clone: Its antigen is not identified.

This chain uses TRBV6-5 with TRBJ2-5; D is uncertain. The sequenced sample consisted of PBMCs. The source of this sequence is a middle-aged man in good health and CMV-seropositive. The CDR3 is CASSAADKETQYF. The CDR3 DNA sequence: TGTGCCAGCAGTGCGGCGGATAAAGAGACCCAGTACTTC.